Each of the 27 T cell receptor beta chains below was sequenced from the same sample in a study of T cell changes during pregnancy in multiple sclerosis (dated by TCRdb to about 2019). The protocol used for the library was the immunoSEQ multiplex PCR assay. TCRdb took this table from immuneACCESS and kept in-frame rearrangements with V and J called. Such tables lack part of the clones; where checked against another copy, unresolved V genes explain under half of the gap, and the rest is unexplained. The sample has about 50,000 clones on record, roughly 92% of them singletons. The ten largest clonotypes hold approximately 0.68% of the sample. The source was CD4+ T cells from peripheral blood mononuclear cells, collected in the third trimester of pregnancy. Receptors were obtained from a female donor with multiple sclerosis, enrolled in a pregnancy study.

V gene TRBV5-4 combines with J gene TRBJ1-2; the D gene is possibly TRBD1 (6 bases). Trimming took off 7 bases at V and 8 bases at J, with 15 bases between the two ends. The CDR3 has 12 amino acids. Germline loops: CDR1 SGHNT, CDR2 YYREEE (reference sequence). As DNA, the CDR3 is TGTGCCAGCGGGGGGGGGCGGTACGGCTACACCTTC. Its protein product is CASGGGRYGYTF.

This clone was counted a few times. The rearrangement uses TRBV4-3 and TRBJ1-1; possibly TRBD1 for D (5 bases). V was shortened by 1 base and J by 4 bases, with 10 bases between the two germline ends. Germline V CDR1 and CDR2: LGHNA, YSLEER. This CDR3 has 14 residues. DNA of the CDR3: TGCGCCAGCAGCCAAGTTACCAGGGCCACTGAAGCTTTCTTT. Amino acids: CASSQVTRATEAFF.

This clone was detected only once. The CDR3 DNA follows: TGTGCCAGCAGTGAACAGGGGGGCTATGGCTACACCTTC. This encodes CASSEQGGYGYTF. The chain employs TRBV2 and TRBJ1-2, with 7 bases that match TRBD1. From germline, CDR1 is SNHLY and CDR2 FYNNEI. The CDR3 totals 13 residues. After removal of 2 bases from V and 4 bases from J, the junction contained 1 base not matched to a gene. Full variable domain (rest looked up from reference TRBV2 and TRBJ1-2): EPEVTQTPSHQVTQMGQEVILRCVPISNHLYFYWYRQILGQKVEFLVSFYNNEISEKSEIFDDQFSVERPDGSNFTLKIRSTKLEDSAMYFCASSEQGGYGYTFGSGTRLTVV.

This chain uses TRBV4-2 with TRBJ1-4; no definite D call. The CDR3 consists of 13 residues. Trimming took 4 bases from V and 3 from J, leaving 6 bases between them. Germline V gives CDR1 LGHNA, CDR2 YNFKEQ. In DNA, the CDR3 is TGTGCCAGCAGCCGAGGGCCTAATGAAAAACTGTTTTTT. The encoded protein is CASSRGPNEKLFF.

This chain joins TRBV2 and TRBJ2-7; no reliable D call. CDR1 is SNHLY, CDR2 FYNNEI, per germline. Trimming pared 3 bases from V and 2 bases from J, leaving 8 bases between. CDR3 length: 13 amino acids. DNA of the CDR3: TGTGCCAGCAGTGAGTCACAGACCTACGAGCAGTACTTC. Translated: CASSESQTYEQYF.

The chain combines TRBV20-1 with TRBJ2-2; perhaps TRBD2 as D (6 bases). The CDR3 extends over 11 amino acids. Per germline, CDR1 DFQATT and CDR2 SNEGSKA (reference sequence). Between the trimmed V and J ends, which lost 4 bases and 7 bases, there was a span of 7 bases. The CDR3: CSATAGGELFF. The DNA for the CDR3 is TGCAGTGCTACAGCGGGCGGGGAGCTGTTTTTT.

This rearrangement joins TRBV7-8 to TRBJ2-5, with 9 nucleotides matching TRBD2. The CDR3 totals 14 residues. Germline V lookup: CDR1 SGHVS, CDR2 FQNEAQ. The J segment lost 9 bases and the V segment lost 6 bases, leaving 11 bases of the junction unmatched. The CDR3 reads CASRGDSGGWAQYF. CDR3 coding DNA: TGTGCCAGCAGGGGGGATAGCGGGGGCTGGGCCCAGTACTTC.

The chain has TRBV13 and TRBJ1-6; 7 nucleotides match TRBD1. This CDR3 has 15 amino acids. V shed 2 bases, J shed 10 bases, and the junction held 8 bases outside the gene matches. Germline V lookup: CDR1 PRHDT, CDR2 FYEKMQ (reference sequence). CDR3: CASSLQGGLRSPLHF. The CDR3 nucleotides are TGTGCCAGCAGCTTACAGGGGGGTCTGAGATCACCCCTCCACTTT. The whole variable domain, filled in from reference TRBV13 and TRBJ1-6, reads AAGVIQSPRHLIKEKRETATLKCYPIPRHDTVYWYQQGPGQDPQFLISFYEKMQSDKGSIPDRFSAQQFSDYHSELNMSSLELGDSALYFCASSLQGGLRSPLHFGNGTRLTVT.

The chain uses TRBV6-5 and TRBJ2-7; D may be TRBD1 (6 bases). Trimming took 5 bases from V and 0 from J, leaving 14 bases between them. Germline CDR1 reads MNHEY; CDR2 reads SVGAGI. The length of the CDR3 is 15 residues. The CDR3 nucleotides are TGTGCCAGCAGTCCGACAGGCATTAGCTCCTACGAGCAGTACTTC. Residues: CASSPTGISSYEQYF.

The rearrangement joins TRBV9 to TRBJ2-1; 9 bases line up with TRBD2. The CDR3 covers 17 residues. Germline V lookup: CDR1 SGDLS, CDR2 YYNGEE. V shed 0 bases and J 3 bases; nucleotides not matched to a gene: 7. CDR3 amino acids: CASSVEARGGNYNEQFF. The CDR3 nucleotides read TGTGCCAGCAGCGTAGAGGCGCGGGGGGGGAACTACAATGAGCAGTTCTTC.

The chain links TRBV28 to TRBJ2-1; 7 positions agree with TRBD1. The germline CDR1 and CDR2 sequences are MDHEN and SYDVKM. The CDR3 loop spans 15 amino acids. The ends lost 6 bases at V and 4 bases at J; junction bases unmatched: 9. CDR3 DNA sequence: TGTGCCAGCAGCCCCTGGGGGACAGTTTACAATGAGCAGTTCTTC. As protein: CASSPWGTVYNEQFF.

The rearrangement uses TRBV19 and TRBJ1-2, with TRBD1 matching 10 bases. The CDR3 extends over 15 amino acids. The trim removed 6 bases at V and 3 bases at J, leaving 7 bases unmatched. CDR1 is LNHDA, CDR2 SQIVND, per germline (reference sequence). CDR3 sequence (DNA): TGTGCCAGTAGGAGGGGACAGGGGATCGACTATGGCTACACCTTC. Amino acids: CASRRGQGIDYGYTF.

The gene calls are TRBV7-3 and TRBJ1-1; TRBD1 might be the D (5 bases). Trimming cost V 8 bases and J 4 bases, with 14 bases left between them. Germline values: CDR1 SGHTA, CDR2 FQGTGA. This CDR3 region has 13 residues. The CDR3 protein is CASGRQGGTEAFF. CDR3 nucleotide sequence: TGTGCCAGCGGCCGGCAGGGTGGCACTGAAGCTTTCTTT.

The chain joins TRBV7-6 to TRBJ1-6; D is unresolved. Germline V gene sequence: CDR1 SGHVS, CDR2 FNYEAQ. Trimming left V 2 bases short and J 7 bases short, with 12 bases between. The CDR3 has 15 residues. The CDR3: CASSLSSDLNSPLHF. CDR3 coding DNA: TGTGCCAGCAGCTTATCCTCGGACTTAAATTCACCCCTCCACTTT.

The genes are TRBV5-4 and TRBJ2-7; TRBD1 matches at 7 bases. With 1 base clipped from V and 3 bases from J, the junction kept 7 bases outside the gene matches. This CDR3 has 15 amino acids. CDR1 is SGHNT, CDR2 YYREEE, per germline (reference sequence). CDR3 DNA sequence: TGTGCCAGCAGCTTGTACCGGGACAGCAGCTACGAGCAGTACTTC. Translating gives CASSLYRDSSYEQYF.

The chain couples TRBV18 to TRBJ2-4; TRBD1 might be the D (6 bases). The CDR3 is 18 residues long. The ends were cut back, 0 bases at V and 6 bases at J, with 21 bases in the middle. The germline V gene encodes CDR1 KGHSH and CDR2 LQKENI. The CDR3 protein is CASSPPLRRQGTGNIQYF. CDR3 sequence (DNA): TGTGCCAGCTCACCACCTTTGAGACGTCAGGGGACGGGAAACATTCAGTACTTC.

The J gene is TRBJ2-5, the V gene TRBV7-3, with TRBD2 identical over 9 bases. The CDR3 has 17 residues. Germline V gives CDR1 SGHTA, CDR2 FQGTGA. The junction had 19 bases not matched to a gene; V was cut back by 5 bases and J by 9 bases. The CDR3 DNA is TGTGCCAGCAGCCCCGGGGCGGGGGGGGGAAGTCTGGCGGCCCAGTACTTC. It translates to CASSPGAGGGSLAAQYF.

The chain joins TRBV28 to TRBJ2-7, with 11 bases fitting TRBD1. The CDR3 length is 15 residues. The trim removed 6 bases at V and 3 bases at J, leaving 7 bases unmatched. From germline, CDR1 is MDHEN and CDR2 SYDVKM. The DNA of the CDR3 is TGTGCCAGCAGGGGAAGGACAGGGGGCATCTACGAGCAGTACTTC. This encodes CASRGRTGGIYEQYF.

The chain carries TRBV15 and TRBJ2-7; D is undetermined. The V end lost 1 base, the J end lost 2 bases, and 9 bases lay between the germline ends. The CDR3 has 14 residues. Germline lookup yields CDR1 LNHNV and CDR2 YYDKDF (reference sequence). CDR3 protein: CATSRGGRTYEQYF. Written as DNA, the CDR3 is TGTGCCACCAGCAGAGGCGGCCGCACCTACGAGCAGTACTTC.

The chain recombines TRBV7-2 with TRBJ2-4, with D possibly being TRBD2 (5 bases). The V and J ends lost 1 base and 5 bases respectively, with 12 bases between them. The germline V gene encodes CDR1 SGHTA and CDR2 FQGNSA. The CDR3 sequence is 15 residues long. The CDR3 region has the DNA TGTGCCAGCAGCTTAGTCGGGGTCCCTCAAAACATTCAGTACTTC. Translating gives CASSLVGVPQNIQYF. The entire variable domain, with the rest obtained from reference TRBV7-2 and TRBJ2-4, is as follows: GAGVSQSPSNKVTEKGKDVELRCDPISGHTALYWYRQSLGQGLEFLIYFQGNSAPDKSGLPSDRFSAERTGGSVSTLTIQRTQQEDSAVYLCASSLVGVPQNIQYFGAGTRLSVL.

The rearrangement joins TRBV6-4 to TRBJ2-2; 10 nucleotides agree with TRBD1. Germline CDR1 is MRHNA and CDR2 is SNTAGT. Trimming removed 2 bases from V and 6 bases from J; junction bases left unmatched: 6. The length of the CDR3 is 16 residues. The DNA for the CDR3 is TGTGCCAGCAGTGACCTGAGCGGGACAGGGGCCGGGGAGCTGTTTTTT. Protein sequence: CASSDLSGTGAGELFF.

The chain joins TRBV5-6 to TRBJ1-4; D is unclear. The germline CDR1 and CDR2 sequences are SGHDT and YYEEEE. The CDR3 has 13 amino acids. Between the trimmed V and J ends, which lost 2 bases and 7 bases, there was a span of 9 bases. The CDR3 DNA sequence: TGTGCCAGCAGCTTACGGCGGGGTGAAAAACTGTTTTTT. It specifies CASSLRRGEKLFF.

The chain couples TRBV5-6 to TRBJ2-5; 7 nucleotides match TRBD1. The length of the CDR3 is 17 residues. Trimming took 4 bases from V and 3 from J; bases not matched to a gene: 15. Germline CDR1 is SGHDT and CDR2 is YYEEEE. For the CDR3, the DNA is TGTGCCAGCAGCCCCCCCCGTATTCACGACAGGGAAGAGACCCAGTACTTC. Translation gives CASSPPRIHDREETQYF.

This clone is a singleton in its sample. The rearrangement links TRBV4-3 to TRBJ1-2; D might be TRBD1 (5 bases). The CDR3 loop spans 13 amino acids. Deletions cut 0 bases from V and 8 bases from J, with 10 bases between. Germline values: CDR1 LGHNA, CDR2 YSLEER. CDR3 DNA: TGCGCCAGCAGCCAAGATCCGGGGGAGGGCTACACCTTC. It codes for CASSQDPGEGYTF.

The rearrangement joins TRBV7-3 to TRBJ2-3; perhaps TRBD2 as D (6 bases). There are 15 residues in the CDR3. In germline, CDR1 is SGHTA, CDR2 FQGTGA. V gave up 0 bases and J gave up 6 bases, with 13 bases separating them. The CDR3 protein is CASSLTRDRGDTQYF. In DNA form, the CDR3 reads TGTGCCAGCAGCTTAACGCGGGACCGCGGGGATACGCAGTATTTT. The full variable domain, its missing parts supplied by reference TRBV7-3 and TRBJ2-3, is GAGVSQTPSNKVTEKGKYVELRCDPISGHTALYWYRQSLGQGPEFLIYFQGTGAADDSGLPNDRFFAVRPEGSVSTLKIQRTERGDSAVYLCASSLTRDRGDTQYFGPGTRLTVL.

This chain uses TRBV30 with TRBJ2-6, with D perhaps matching TRBD2 (5 bases). Trimming removed 3 bases at V and 3 bases at J, with 15 bases between. Germline lookup yields CDR1 GTSNPN and CDR2 SVGIG (reference sequence). This CDR3 comprises 16 residues. This chain's CDR3 is CAWSPVGGDGANVLTF. The CDR3, as DNA: TGTGCCTGGAGCCCCGTAGGAGGTGATGGGGCCAACGTCCTGACTTTC.

The chain joins TRBV5-1 to TRBJ2-3; the match to TRBD2 covers 13 bases. Germline-derived CDR1 and CDR2 are SGHRS and YFSETQ. V trimming: 0 bases; J trimming: 1 base; junction bases outside the gene matches: 2. CDR3 size: 17 residues. CDR3 protein: CASSLGLAGGGTDTQYF. The CDR3 coding sequence is TGCGCCAGCAGCTTGGGACTAGCGGGGGGCGGCACAGATACGCAGTATTTT.